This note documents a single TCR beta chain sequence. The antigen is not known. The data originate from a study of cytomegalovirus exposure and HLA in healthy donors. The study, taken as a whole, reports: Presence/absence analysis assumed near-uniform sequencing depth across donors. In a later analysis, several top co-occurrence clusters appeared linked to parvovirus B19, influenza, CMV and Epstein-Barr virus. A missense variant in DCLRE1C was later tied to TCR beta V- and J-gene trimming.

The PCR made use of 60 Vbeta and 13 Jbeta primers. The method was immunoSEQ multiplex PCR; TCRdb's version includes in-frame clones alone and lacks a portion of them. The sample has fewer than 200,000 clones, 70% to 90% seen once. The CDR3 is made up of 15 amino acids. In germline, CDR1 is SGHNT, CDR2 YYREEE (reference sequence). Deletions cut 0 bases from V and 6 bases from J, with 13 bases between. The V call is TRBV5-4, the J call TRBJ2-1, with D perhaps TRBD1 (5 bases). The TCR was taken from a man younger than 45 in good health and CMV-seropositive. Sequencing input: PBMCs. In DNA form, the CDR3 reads TGTGCCAGCAGCTTGGCGGTAGCAGGGCCCAATGAGCAGTTCTTC. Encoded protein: CASSLAVAGPNEQFF.